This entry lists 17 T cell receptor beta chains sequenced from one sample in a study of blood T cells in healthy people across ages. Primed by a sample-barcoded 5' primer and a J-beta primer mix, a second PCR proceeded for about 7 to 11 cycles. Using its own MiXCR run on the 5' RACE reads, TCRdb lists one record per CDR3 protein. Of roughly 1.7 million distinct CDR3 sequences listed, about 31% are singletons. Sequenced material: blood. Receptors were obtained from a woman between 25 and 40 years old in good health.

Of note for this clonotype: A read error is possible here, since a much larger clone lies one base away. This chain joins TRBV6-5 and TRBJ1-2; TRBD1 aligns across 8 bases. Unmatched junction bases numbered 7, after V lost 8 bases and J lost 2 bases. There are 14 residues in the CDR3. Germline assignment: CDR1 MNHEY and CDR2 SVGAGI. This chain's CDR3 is CASGLQGGNYGYTF. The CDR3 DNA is TGTGCCAGCGGCTTACAGGGGGGAAACTATGGCTACACCTTC.

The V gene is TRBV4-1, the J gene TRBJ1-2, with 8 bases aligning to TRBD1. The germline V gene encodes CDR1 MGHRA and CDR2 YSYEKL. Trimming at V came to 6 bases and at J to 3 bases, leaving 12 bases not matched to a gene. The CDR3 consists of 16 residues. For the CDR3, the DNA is TGCGCCAGCAGGTCCGGGAGACAGGGGTCGGACTATGGCTACACCTTC. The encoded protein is CASRSGRQGSDYGYTF.

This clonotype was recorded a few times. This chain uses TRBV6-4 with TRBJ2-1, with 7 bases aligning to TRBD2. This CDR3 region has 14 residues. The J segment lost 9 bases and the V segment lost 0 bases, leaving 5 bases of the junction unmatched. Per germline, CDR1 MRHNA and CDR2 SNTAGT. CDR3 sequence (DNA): TGTGCCAGCAGTGACTCTACTAGCGCCAGTGAGCAGTTCTTC. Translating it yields CASSDSTSASEQFF.

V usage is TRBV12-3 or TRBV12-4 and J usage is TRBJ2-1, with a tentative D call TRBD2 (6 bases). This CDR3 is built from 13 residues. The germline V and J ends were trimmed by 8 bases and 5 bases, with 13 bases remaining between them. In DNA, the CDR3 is TGTGCCAGCGCCCCTGGGAGGAACAATGAGCAGTTCTTC. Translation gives CASAPGRNNEQFF.

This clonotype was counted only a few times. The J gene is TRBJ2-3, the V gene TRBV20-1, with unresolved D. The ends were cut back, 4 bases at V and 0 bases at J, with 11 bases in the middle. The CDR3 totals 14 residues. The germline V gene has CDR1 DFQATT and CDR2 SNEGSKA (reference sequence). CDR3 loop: CSAKGGISTDTQYF. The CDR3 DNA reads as TGCAGTGCTAAGGGTGGCATTAGCACAGATACGCAGTATTTT.

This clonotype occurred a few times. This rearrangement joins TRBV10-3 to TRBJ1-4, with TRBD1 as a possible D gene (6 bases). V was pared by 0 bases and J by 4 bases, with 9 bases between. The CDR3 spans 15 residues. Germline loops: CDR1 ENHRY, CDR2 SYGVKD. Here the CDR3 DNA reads TGTGCCATCAGTGAGTCGACAGGCCTTAATGAAAAACTGTTTTTT. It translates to CAISESTGLNEKLFF.

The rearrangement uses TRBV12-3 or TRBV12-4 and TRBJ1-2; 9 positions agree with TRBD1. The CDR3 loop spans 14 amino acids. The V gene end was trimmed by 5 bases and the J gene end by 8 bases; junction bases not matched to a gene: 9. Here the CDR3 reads CASSHRIGTGGYTF. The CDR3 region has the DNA TGTGCCAGCAGTCACCGCATAGGGACAGGGGGCTACACCTTC.

CDR3 nucleotides: TGTGCCAGCATTGGCGGGAGTGTTGCTGAGCAGTTCTTC. It encodes CASIGGSVAEQFF. J is TRBJ2-1 and V is TRBV3-1, with 7 bases identical to TRBD2. Germline V lookup: CDR1 LGHDT, CDR2 YNNKEL (reference sequence). Trimming took 7 bases from V and 9 from J; bases not matched to a gene: 9. This CDR3 comprises 13 residues.

The CDR3 nucleotides read TGCAGCGTTGAGGACAGGGCCGAGCAGTACTTC. It is translated as CSVEDRAEQYF. The rearrangement links TRBV29-1 to TRBJ2-7; 8 bases agree with TRBD1. Trimming took 3 bases from V and 6 from J; bases not matched to a gene: 1. CDR3 length equals 11 residues. Germline CDR1 SQVTM, CDR2 ANQGSEA.

DNA for the CDR3: TGCGCCAGCAGCCAAGAACTAGCGGGAGTAGTAGTTAGTAACAATGAGCAGTACTTC. Protein product: CASSQELAGVVVSNNEQYF. The gene calls are TRBV4-1 and TRBJ2-5, with TRBD2 identical over 11 bases. The CDR3 consists of 19 residues. Losses at the gene ends were 0 bases for V and 11 bases for J; bases not matched to a gene: 20. The V gene's germline CDR1 is MGHRA and CDR2 YSYEKL.

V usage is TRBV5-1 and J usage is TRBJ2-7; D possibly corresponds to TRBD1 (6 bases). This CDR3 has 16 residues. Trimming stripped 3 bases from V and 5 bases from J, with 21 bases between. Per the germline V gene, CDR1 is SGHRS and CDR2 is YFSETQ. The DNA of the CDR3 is TGCGCCAGCAGCTCGATACCTGCCCAGGGGAATAACGAGCAGTACTTC. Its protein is CASSSIPAQGNNEQYF.

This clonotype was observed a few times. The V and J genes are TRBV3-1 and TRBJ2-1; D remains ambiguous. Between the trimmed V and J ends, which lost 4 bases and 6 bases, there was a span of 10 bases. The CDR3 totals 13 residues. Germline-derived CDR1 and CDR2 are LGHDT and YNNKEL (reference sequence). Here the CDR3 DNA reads TGTGCCAGCAGCCCAGACGTGGGCAATGAGCAGTTCTTC. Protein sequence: CASSPDVGNEQFF.

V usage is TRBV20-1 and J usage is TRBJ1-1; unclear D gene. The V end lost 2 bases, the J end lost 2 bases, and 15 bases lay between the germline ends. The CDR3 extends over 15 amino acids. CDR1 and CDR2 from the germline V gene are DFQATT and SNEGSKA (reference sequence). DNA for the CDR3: TGCAGTGCTAGATTTTTCCCCGGCCTTAACACTGAAGCTTTCTTT. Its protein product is CSARFFPGLNTEAFF.

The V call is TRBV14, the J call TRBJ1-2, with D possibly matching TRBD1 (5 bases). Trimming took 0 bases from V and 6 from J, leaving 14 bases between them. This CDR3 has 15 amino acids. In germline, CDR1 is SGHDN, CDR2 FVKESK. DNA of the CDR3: TGTGCCAGCAGCCAAGACGCGGTCGGAGGGGATGGCTACACCTTC. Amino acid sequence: CASSQDAVGGDGYTF.

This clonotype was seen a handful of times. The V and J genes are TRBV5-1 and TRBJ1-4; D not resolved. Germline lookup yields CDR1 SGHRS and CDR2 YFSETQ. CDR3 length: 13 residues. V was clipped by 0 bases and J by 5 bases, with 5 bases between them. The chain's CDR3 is CASSLDTNEKLFF. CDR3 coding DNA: TGCGCCAGCAGCTTGGACACAAATGAAAAACTGTTTTTT.

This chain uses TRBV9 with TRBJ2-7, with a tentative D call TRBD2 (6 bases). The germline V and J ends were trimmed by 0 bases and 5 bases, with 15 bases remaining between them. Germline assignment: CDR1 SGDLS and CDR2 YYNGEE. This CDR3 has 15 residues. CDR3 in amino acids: CASSVAGRERDEQYF. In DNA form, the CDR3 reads TGTGCCAGCAGCGTAGCAGGTCGGGAGCGCGACGAGCAGTACTTC.

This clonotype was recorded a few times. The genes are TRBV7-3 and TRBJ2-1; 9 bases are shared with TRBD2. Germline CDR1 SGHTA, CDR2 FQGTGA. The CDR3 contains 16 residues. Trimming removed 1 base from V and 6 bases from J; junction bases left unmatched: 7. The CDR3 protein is CASSLRISGSINEQFF. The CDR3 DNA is TGTGCCAGCAGCTTAAGGATTAGCGGGAGTATCAATGAGCAGTTCTTC.